This TCR beta chain was identified during a study of T cell responses to AZD1222 COVID-19 vaccine. The CDR3 runs 16 residues. CDR1 is LGHDT, CDR2 YNNKEL, per germline (reference sequence). The ends lost 4 bases at V and 5 bases at J; junction bases unmatched: 13. Comment on this clone: Its antigen is not known.

Only in-frame clones appear in the TCRdb table, and some are missing; sequencing was by immunoSEQ multiplex PCR. The sample shows 160,000 or so clones, approximately 90% of them seen only once. Regarding the study as a whole: Two AZD1222 administrations were followed by greater Spike-specific TCR breadth and depth. Seropositive at baseline were only six AZD1222 recipients.

The clonotype comes from an adult in good health. The V and J genes are TRBV3-1 (or the pseudogene TRBV3-2) and TRBJ2-7, with 8 positions matching TRBD1. The sequencing here drew on peripheral blood, taken on day 0 of AZD1222 vaccination. The CDR3 spells CASSPQDVRQGHEQYF. DNA for the CDR3: TGTGCCAGCAGCCCCCAAGATGTCCGACAGGGGCACGAGCAGTACTTC.